This T cell receptor (beta chain) comes out of a study of cytomegalovirus exposure and HLA in healthy donors. About the study: A subsequent analysis reported that the roughly 120 validation repertoires were produced on the same platform that had also been used for the 666 first-cohort repertoires.

The data were produced by immunoSEQ multiplex PCR, yet TCRdb's version contains in-frame clones alone and is incomplete. The profile shows under 110,000 clones, roughly 90% of them singletons. CDR1 is LNHDA and CDR2 is SQIVND in the germline V gene (reference sequence). This CDR3 region has 15 residues. The V gene lost 10 bases and the J gene lost 1 base, with 20 bases spanning the gap. A remark on this clone: Its specificity is not known.

From the 120-subject validation cohort, which was separate from the approximately 700-subject first cohort, the donors were drawn. Points from the study as a whole: Reportedly, diagnosis of cytomegalovirus status by the classifier showed high specificity and sensitivity. There were approximately 150 TCR beta chains listed as cytomegalovirus-associated.

J is TRBJ2-7 and V is TRBV19; D is perhaps TRBD1 (6 bases). Input material: PBMCs. This TCR was recovered from a woman in her late teens or twenties in good health and CMV-seropositive. The CDR3 loop reads CATAWRQAASYEQYF. The CDR3 bases are TGTGCCACCGCGTGGAGACAGGCCGCATCCTACGAGCAGTACTTC.